The T cell receptor beta chain described here comes from a study of TIL therapy for anti-PD-1-resistant metastatic lung cancer. The time point is: pre-treatment sample, taken before nivolumab and TIL therapy. Germline assignment: CDR1 ENHRY and CDR2 SYGVKD. The length of the CDR3 is 12 residues. Trimming took off 3 bases at V and 2 bases at J, with 3 bases between the two ends. The immunoSEQ assay was v3. Some clones are missing from TCRdb's copy, which holds only in-frame ones; the method was immunoSEQ multiplex PCR. The sample has about 45,000 clones; around 80% are singletons. The source is a man aged 65 to 79 with non-small cell lung cancer. The genes are TRBV10-3 and TRBJ2-3, with no clear D. The starting material was blood, obtained at baseline. CDR3 in amino acids: CAISDSTDTQYF. CDR3 coding DNA: TGTGCCATCAGTGATTCCACAGATACGCAGTATTTT.